What follows is one TCR beta chain and its context. This sample was taken from a study of cytomegalovirus exposure and HLA in healthy donors. The V segment lost 5 bases and the J segment 6 bases; nucleotides outside the gene matches: 4. This CDR3 has 14 residues. The germline V gene has CDR1 MNHEY and CDR2 SMNVEV (reference sequence). This table comes from immunoSEQ multiplex PCR, and its TCRdb copy is limited to in-frame clones, with some not included. The data show approximately 59,000 clones, with nearly 95% seen just once and over 4% held by the top ten. Sequenced: PBMCs. This TCR came from a man between 18 and 29 years old in good health and CMV-seropositive. The chain is built from TRBV27 and TRBJ2-7; TRBD2 matches 13 bases. This chain's CDR3 is CASSRGLAGSEQYF. DNA for the CDR3: TGTGCCAGCAGTCGGGGACTAGCGGGATCCGAGCAGTACTTC.